These T cell receptor beta chains were read from a single sample in a study of CD8 T cells in ankylosing spondylitis. TCRdb re-called the 5' RACE reads through MiXCR, storing one row per CDR3 protein. The repertoire holds about 340,000 distinct CDR3 sequences, 20% seen once, with around 13% in the top ten. Sequencing was performed on blood, either unsorted or a sorted T cell fraction (not recorded which). All receptors derive from a male donor with ankylosing spondylitis or in good health (not recorded which). The CDR3 runs from the conserved cysteine through the conserved F or W. D genes are given only for firm matches. Not all rows give a size; the values are once, few, many and, for expanded clones, a class.

D gene	V gene	clone size	J gene	CDR3 DNA	CDR3 protein
TRBD1	TRBV4-1	few	TRBJ1-1	TGCGCCAGCAGCCCGAAACCCACAGGGGCGGGATACGCTGAAGCTTTCTTT	CASSPKPTGAGYAEAFF
.	TRBV29-1	many	TRBJ2-7	TGCAGCGTTCTAAACAGGGTGGACGAGCAGTACTTC	CSVLNRVDEQYF
.	TRBV30	.	TRBJ1-6	TGTGCCTGGAGTGTGGGCGTAGGGAATTCACCCCTCCACTTT	CAWSVGVGNSPLHF
.	TRBV7-8	.	TRBJ2-5	TGTGCCAGCAGCTTAGAATGGGGGCTCGAGACCCAGTACTTC	CASSLEWGLETQYF
.	TRBV4-1	few	TRBJ2-5	TGCGCCAGCAGCCAAGATGTCGAGACCCAGTACTTC	CASSQDVETQYF
TRBD2	TRBV2	few	TRBJ2-3	TGTGCCAGCAGTGCGACTAGCGGGGGGAGCACAGATACGCAGTATTTT	CASSATSGGSTDTQYF
TRBD1	TRBV6-1	once	TRBJ2-2	TGTGCCAGCAGCACGGACAGGGTTAAGCTGTTTTTT	CASSTDRVKLFF
.	TRBV2	few	TRBJ2-5	TGTGCCAGCAGGGACGGCGACCAAGAGACCCAGTACTTC	CASRDGDQETQYF
TRBD1	TRBV4-1	few	TRBJ2-2	TGCGCCAGCAGCCACCCAAGGGACAGGGTATTCGGCGGGGAGCTGTTTTTT	CASSHPRDRVFGGELFF
TRBD1	TRBV7-9	.	TRBJ2-3	TGTGCCAGCAGCCCCCTTGGGACAGGCTTCACAGATACGCAGTATTTT	CASSPLGTGFTDTQYF
.	TRBV20-1	.	TRBJ2-7	TGCAGTGCTAGTTCTAGGGGCCCAGTCCACAGCGAGCAGTACTTC	CSASSRGPVHSEQYF
TRBD2	TRBV10-3	.	TRBJ2-7	TGTGCCATCAGTGAGGGGGAGGGCGAGCAGTACTTC	CAISEGEGEQYF
TRBD1	TRBV12-3/TRBV12-4	few	TRBJ2-7	TGTGCCAGCAGTTTGTATAGGGGGCGGGAGCAGTACTTC	CASSLYRGREQYF
.	TRBV7-9	.	TRBJ2-5	TGTGCCAGCAGCTTCCACCGGGAGACCCAGTACTTC	CASSFHRETQYF
.	TRBV12-3/TRBV12-4	many	TRBJ1-5	TGTGCCAGCAGTTTAGCTCTCCGGGGCGGTCAGCCCCAGCATTTT	CASSLALRGGQPQHF
.	TRBV4-1	few	TRBJ2-7	TGCGCCAGCAGCCAAGATGTGACTCAATCCTACGAGCAGTACTTC	CASSQDVTQSYEQYF
TRBD2	TRBV11-2	.	TRBJ2-3	TGTGCCAGCAGCTTCTGGCCCGCTAGCGGGGGCGCGGGGGGCTCGGTAGATACGCAGTATTTT	CASSFWPASGGAGGSVDTQYF
.	TRBV12-3/TRBV12-4	few	TRBJ1-5	TGTGCCAGCAGTTTATTCGGCAGCGATAGCAATCAGCCCCAGCATTTT	CASSLFGSDSNQPQHF
.	TRBV27	.	TRBJ2-3	TGTGCCAGCAGTTTATCCGTCGGGAGCACAGATACGCAGTATTTT	CASSLSVGSTDTQYF
.	TRBV3-1	.	TRBJ2-3	TGTGCCAGCAGCCAAGATTGGGGGAGCACAGATACGCAGTATTTT	CASSQDWGSTDTQYF